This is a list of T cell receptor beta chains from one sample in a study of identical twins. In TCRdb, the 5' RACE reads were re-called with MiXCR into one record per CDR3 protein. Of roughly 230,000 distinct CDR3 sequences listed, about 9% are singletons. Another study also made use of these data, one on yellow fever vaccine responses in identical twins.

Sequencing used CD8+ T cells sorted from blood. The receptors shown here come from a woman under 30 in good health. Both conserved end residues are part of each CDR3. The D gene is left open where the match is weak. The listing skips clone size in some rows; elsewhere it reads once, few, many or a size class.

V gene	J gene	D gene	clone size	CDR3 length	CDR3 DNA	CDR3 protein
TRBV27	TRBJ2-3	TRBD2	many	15	TGTGCCAGCAGCTCCCTAGCGGGAGTCACAGATACGCAGTATTTT	CASSSLAGVTDTQYF
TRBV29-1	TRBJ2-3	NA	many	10	TGCAGCGTTGAGCGAGATACGCAGTATTTT	CSVERDTQYF
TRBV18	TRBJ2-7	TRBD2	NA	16	TGTGCCAGCTCACCACCGTCGCGGGAGGCATCCTACGAGCAGTACTTC	CASSPPSREASYEQYF
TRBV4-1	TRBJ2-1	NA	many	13	TGCGCCAGCAGCGCCCAGCTAGCTTGGGAGCAGTTCTTC	CASSAQLAWEQFF
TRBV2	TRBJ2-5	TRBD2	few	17	TGTGCCAGCAGTACCCGGCCTAGCGGGGGGATTGGAGAGACCCAGTACTTC	CASSTRPSGGIGETQYF
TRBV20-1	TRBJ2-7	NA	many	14	TGCAGTGCTAGAGATCTAAAGACAGGCTACGAGCAGTACTTC	CSARDLKTGYEQYF
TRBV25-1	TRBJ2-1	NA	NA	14	TGTGCCAGCAGTGCGACAGGGACTTACAATGAGCAGTTCTTC	CASSATGTYNEQFF
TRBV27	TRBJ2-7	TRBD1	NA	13	TGTGCCAGCAGACAAACAGGGGCGGAAGAGCAGTACTTC	CASRQTGAEEQYF
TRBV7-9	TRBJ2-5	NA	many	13	TGTGCCAGCAGCATGGACTACCAAGAGACCCAGTACTTC	CASSMDYQETQYF
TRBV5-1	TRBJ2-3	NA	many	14	TGCGCCAGCAGCTTGGCAATTGGCACAGATACGCAGTATTTT	CASSLAIGTDTQYF
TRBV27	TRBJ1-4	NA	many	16	TGTGCCAGCAGTATGACAGGTCGGCGCACTAATGAAAAACTGTTTTTT	CASSMTGRRTNEKLFF
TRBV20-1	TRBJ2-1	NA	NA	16	TGCAGTGCTAGAGATTTGTACGGAGAACACTACAATGAGCAGTTCTTC	CSARDLYGEHYNEQFF
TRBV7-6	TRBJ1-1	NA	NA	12	TGTGCCAGCAGCTTAGTGTCGTCAGAAGCTTTCTTT	CASSLVSSEAFF
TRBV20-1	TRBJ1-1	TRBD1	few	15	TGCAGTGCTAGAGATCAACAGGGGAGAGGCACTGAAGCTTTCTTT	CSARDQQGRGTEAFF
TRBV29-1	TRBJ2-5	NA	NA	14	TGCAGCGTTGAATGGCGGGACGGCCAAGAGACCCAGTACTTC	CSVEWRDGQETQYF
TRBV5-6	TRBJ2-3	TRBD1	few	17	TGTGCCAGCAGCTTGGCCAATCAGGGGGCAAGCACAGATACGCAGTATTTT	CASSLANQGASTDTQYF
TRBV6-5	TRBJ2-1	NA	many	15	TGTGCCAGCAGTTACGTCGGGGGGCAAGGATATGAGCAGTTCTTC	CASSYVGGQGYEQFF
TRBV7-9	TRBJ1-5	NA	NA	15	TGTGCCAGCAGCCACGCAGGGTTGGGCAATCAGCCCCAGCATTTT	CASSHAGLGNQPQHF
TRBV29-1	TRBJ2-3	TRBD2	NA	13	TGCAGCATTTTAGCGGGGAGCACAGATACGCAGTATTTT	CSILAGSTDTQYF
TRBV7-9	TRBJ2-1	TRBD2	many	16	TGTGCCAGCAGCTCACTAGCGGGGAACTCCTACAATGAGCAGTTCTTC	CASSSLAGNSYNEQFF
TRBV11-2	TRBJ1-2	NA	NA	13	TGTGCCAGCAGCCCCGGACAGTATTATGGCTACACCTTC	CASSPGQYYGYTF
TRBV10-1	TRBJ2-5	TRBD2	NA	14	TGCGCCAGCAGTGATACGGGGGGGCAAGAGACCCAGTACTTC	CASSDTGGQETQYF
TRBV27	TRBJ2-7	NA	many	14	TGTGCCAGCAGTTTAAGGGGACTGACCTACGAGCAGTACTTC	CASSLRGLTYEQYF
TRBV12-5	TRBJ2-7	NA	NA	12	TGTGCTAGTGGTTTGGACGATTACGAGCAGTACTTC	CASGLDDYEQYF
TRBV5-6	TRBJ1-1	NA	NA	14	TGTGCCAGCAGCCCCCTGACAGCGAACACTGAAGCTTTCTTT	CASSPLTANTEAFF
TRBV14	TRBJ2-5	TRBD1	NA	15	TGTGCCAGCAGCCAAGGAGGGGGCCGGTGGGAGACCCAGTACTTC	CASSQGGGRWETQYF
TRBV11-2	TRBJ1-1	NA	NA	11	TGTGCCAGCGGGCCGAACACTGAAGCTTTCTTT	CASGPNTEAFF
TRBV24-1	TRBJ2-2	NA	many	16	TGTGCCACCAGGGAGGGTCCACCCGCGAACACCGGGGAGCTGTTTTTT	CATREGPPANTGELFF